Listed here is a single T cell receptor (beta chain). The V gene's germline CDR1 is SGHNT and CDR2 YYREEE (reference sequence). Trimming took 0 bases from V and 0 from J, leaving 7 bases between them. The CDR3 is 16 residues long. Clones were sequenced by immunoSEQ multiplex PCR, and TCRdb holds only the in-frame ones, with some missing. The sample lists about 100,000 clones, roughly 87% seen once, with 18% in the top ten. These data are taken from a study of control samples from healthy donors and cancer patients. V usage is TRBV5-4 and J usage is TRBJ1-6; D unresolved. This receptor was identified in a woman aged 45-65 years in good health. Sequences were obtained from blood. CDR3 sequence reads: CASSLAGSSYNSPLHF. In DNA, the CDR3 is TGTGCCAGCAGCTTGGCTGGGAGCTCCTATAATTCACCCCTCCACTTT. Full variable domain (missing parts from reference TRBV5-4 and TRBJ1-6): ETGVTQSPTHLIKTRGQQVTLRCSSQSGHNTVSWYQQALGQGPQFIFQYYREEENGRGNFPPRFSGLQFPNYSSELNVNALELDDSALYLCASSLAGSSYNSPLHFGNGTRLTVT.